The next 13 T cell receptor beta chains were all read from a single sample in a study of blood T cell repertoires in COVID-19. Assay: immunoSEQ multiplex PCR; the TCRdb copy retains only in-frame clones and omits some. Of just under 350,000 clones listed, about 90% are singletons. The specimen sequenced was peripheral blood. The receptors derive from a woman between 50 and 59 years old with COVID-19, enrolled during active disease.

The J gene is TRBJ2-7, the V gene TRBV7-9; 8 bases line up with TRBD2. The germline gives CDR1 SEHNR, CDR2 FQNEAQ (reference sequence). J gave up 5 bases and V 8 bases, and 5 bases lay outside the gene matches. The CDR3 runs 12 residues. CDR3 residues: CASLRGVNEQYF. Here the CDR3 DNA reads TGTGCCAGCCTGCGGGGGGTAAACGAGCAGTACTTC.

The chain combines TRBV15 with TRBJ2-7; perhaps TRBD2 as D (6 bases). CDR1 is LNHNV and CDR2 is YYDKDF in the germline V gene (reference sequence). V dropped 0 bases and J dropped 5 bases, with 14 bases sitting between them. This CDR3 has 15 residues. CDR3 in DNA: TGTGCCACCAGCAGAGAAGGCGGGGTTCGGAACGAGCAGTACTTC. Amino acids: CATSREGGVRNEQYF.

This chain connects TRBV27 to TRBJ2-6; D is possibly TRBD2 (5 bases). The CDR3 length is 15 residues. CDR1 is MNHEY, CDR2 SMNVEV, per germline (reference sequence). V was pared by 2 bases and J by 2 bases, with 7 bases between. In DNA, the CDR3 is TGTGCCAGCAGTTTAGAGGGTCCTGGGGCCAACGTCCTGACTTTC. It yields the protein CASSLEGPGANVLTF.

This chain links TRBV19 with TRBJ2-1; TRBD1 matches 8 bases. Unmatched junction bases numbered 4, after V lost 7 bases and J lost 2 bases. This CDR3 contains 14 residues. Germline CDR1 reads LNHDA; CDR2 reads SQIVND (reference sequence). CDR3 in DNA: TGTGCCAGTAATGAACAGGGGGCCTACAATGAGCAGTTCTTC. As protein: CASNEQGAYNEQFF. Using reference TRBV19 and TRBJ2-1 for the parts outside the CDR3, the full variable domain is DGGITQSPKYLFRKEGQNVTLSCEQNLNHDAMYWYRQDPGQGLRLIYYSQIVNDFQKGDIAEGYSVSREKKESFPLTVTSAQKNPTAFYLCASNEQGAYNEQFFGPGTRLTVL.

The chain joins TRBV7-2 to TRBJ2-1, with TRBD2 matching 8 bases. This CDR3 spans 16 amino acids. V dropped 0 bases and J dropped 2; count of bases not matched to a gene: 3. CDR1 is SGHTA and CDR2 is FQGNSA in the germline V gene. CDR3 nucleotides: TGTGCCAGCAGCTTAGCTAGCGGGGCCACCTACAATGAGCAGTTCTTC. Translation gives CASSLASGATYNEQFF.

This rearrangement joins TRBV15 to TRBJ2-7; D perhaps matches TRBD1 (6 bases). CDR3 length equals 13 residues. V lost 5 bases, J lost 2 bases, and 10 bases lay in between. Per germline, CDR1 LNHNV and CDR2 YYDKDF (reference sequence). CDR3 in amino acids: CATSLWTAYEQYF. The CDR3, as DNA: TGTGCCACCAGCTTGTGGACAGCCTACGAGCAGTACTTC.

The genes are TRBV11-2 and TRBJ2-4, with 15 bases lining up with TRBD2. The germline gives CDR1 SGHAT, CDR2 FQNNGV. The V gene end was trimmed by 4 bases and the J gene end by 3 bases; junction bases not matched to a gene: 4. The CDR3 contains 17 residues. The CDR3 DNA reads TGTGCCAGCAGCTACGGGACTAGCGGGAGGTTCAAAAACATTCAGTACTTC. As protein: CASSYGTSGRFKNIQYF.

CDR3 in DNA: TGTGCCAGCGCAGGGTTTTTCCCCCCCGAGCAGTACTTC. It yields the protein CASAGFFPPEQYF. V gene TRBV21-1 combines with J gene TRBJ2-7; TRBD1 is the table's D call, not checked against the DNA. TRBV21-1 is noted as a pseudogene. The CDR3 covers 13 residues.

J is TRBJ1-5 and V is TRBV6-1; maybe TRBD1 (5 bases). The CDR3 runs 15 residues. Trimming pared 2 bases from V and 3 bases from J, leaving 11 bases between. CDR1 MNHNS and CDR2 SASEGT come from the germline V gene. CDR3 sequence (DNA): TGTGCCAGCAGTGAAAATCCGGGACTCAATCAGCCCCAGCATTTT. Its translation: CASSENPGLNQPQHF.

This clone was counted between two and nine times. This chain connects TRBV18 to TRBJ2-1, with a tentative D call TRBD2 (6 bases). Germline V gene lookup returns CDR1 KGHSH and CDR2 LQKENI. Trimming took 6 bases from V and 4 from J, leaving 19 bases between them. The CDR3 is 16 residues long. CDR3 amino acids: CASSNIGRDTYNEQFF. The DNA for the CDR3 is TGTGCCAGCTCCAACATCGGGCGGGATACTTACAATGAGCAGTTCTTC.

This clone was seen more than once but under ten times. In DNA form, the CDR3 reads TGTGCCAGCAGCCCGCTTCAGGGATACACTGAAGCTTTCTTT. Translating gives CASSPLQGYTEAFF. The V call is TRBV11-2, the J call TRBJ1-1; the D gene is possibly TRBD1 (5 bases). The germline V gene has CDR1 SGHAT and CDR2 FQNNGV. The CDR3 covers 14 residues. Between the trimmed V and J ends, which lost 5 bases and 3 bases, there was a span of 13 bases.

The chain joins TRBV29-1 to TRBJ1-1; D not resolved. CDR1 and CDR2 from the germline V gene are SQVTM and ANQGSEA. With 3 bases removed from V and 0 bases from J, the gap between germline ends came to 5 bases. The CDR3 runs 12 residues. For the CDR3, the DNA is TGCAGCGTTGACAGAATGAACACTGAAGCTTTCTTT. This encodes CSVDRMNTEAFF.

This chain joins TRBV5-4 and TRBJ2-4, with D maybe TRBD1 (6 bases). V lost 4 bases to trimming and J lost 8 bases, with 13 bases between them. Germline V gene data show CDR1 as SGHNT and CDR2 as YYREEE (reference sequence). This CDR3 spans 13 amino acids. CDR3 nucleotide sequence: TGTGCCAGCAGCGGAAGGGGGACGGACATTCAGTACTTC. Its translation: CASSGRGTDIQYF.